These 30 T cell receptor beta chains share one sample of origin, sequenced in a study of T cell repertoires in cytomegalovirus infection. These receptors lack a known antigen. TCRdb itself ran the reads through MiXCR, one entry per CDR3 protein. This table has under 850,000 distinct CDR3 sequences, 33% appearing once. This specimen was cultured PBMCs, taken from culture after CMV antigen stimulation. The source is a human donor in good health (CMV status not recorded). Some clones in this sample may be carry-over from other donors' samples.

This clonotype has ten or more counts. The genes are TRBV7-2 and TRBJ1-4; the D is unclear. The V and J ends lost 1 base and 0 bases respectively, with 3 bases between them. CDR1 and CDR2 from the germline V gene are SGHTA and FQGNSA. This CDR3 has 14 residues. In DNA, the CDR3 is TGTGCCAGCAGCTTAGATGCAACTAATGAAAAACTGTTTTTT. This gives the protein CASSLDATNEKLFF.

This clonotype was seen many times. The chain couples TRBV7-2 to TRBJ2-7; TRBD1 or TRBD2 may be the D gene (5 bases each). CDR1 is SGHTA, CDR2 FQGNSA, per germline. V was shortened by 1 base and J by 7 bases, with 26 bases between the two germline ends. The CDR3 spans 18 residues. The CDR3 region has the DNA TGTGCCAGCAGCTTAGTAGGGGCGCCAGCCGAAGGGACGCGAGAGCAGTACTTC. Its translation: CASSLVGAPAEGTREQYF.

This clonotype has a count of ten or more. This rearrangement joins TRBV7-2 to TRBJ2-1; 7 positions match TRBD1. CDR1 and CDR2 from the germline V gene are SGHTA and FQGNSA. The CDR3 loop spans 13 amino acids. J lost 10 bases, V lost 5 bases, and 8 bases had no gene match. CDR3 loop: CASSPTGAGEQFF. In DNA, the CDR3 is TGTGCCAGCAGCCCAACAGGGGCAGGGGAGCAGTTCTTC.

The chain couples TRBV7-2 to TRBJ2-7; D gene unclear. V shed 6 bases and J shed 0 bases, with 9 bases lying between them. The CDR3 sequence is 13 residues long. Germline V gives CDR1 SGHTA, CDR2 FQGNSA. The chain's CDR3 is CASRNSPSYEQYF. DNA of the CDR3: TGTGCCAGCAGGAACAGCCCCTCCTACGAGCAGTACTTC.

The chain combines TRBV6-5 with TRBJ1-6; D call uncertain. Per the germline V gene, CDR1 is MNHEY and CDR2 is SVGAGI. This CDR3 comprises 16 residues. The V and J ends lost 0 bases and 7 bases respectively, with 13 bases between them. The CDR3 DNA sequence: TGTGCCAGCAGTTACTCGGAAGGACGGGCAAATTCACCCCTCCACTTT. It specifies CASSYSEGRANSPLHF.

This sequence joins TRBV7-2 and TRBJ2-5; D is possibly TRBD1 (6 bases). Germline V CDR1 and CDR2: SGHTA, FQGNSA. Trimming shortened V by 5 bases and J by 5 bases, and 12 bases separated the two germline ends. The CDR3 extends over 13 amino acids. CDR3 DNA: TGTGCCAGCAGCAGGGGGATCTGGGAGACCCAGTACTTC. This translates into CASSRGIWETQYF.

Ten or more counts support this clonotype. V and J are TRBV7-2 and TRBJ1-5, with 7 nucleotides matching TRBD1. Per the germline V gene, CDR1 is SGHTA and CDR2 is FQGNSA. V lost 5 bases and J lost 5; bases outside the gene matches: 9. The CDR3 extends over 15 amino acids. CDR3 sequence reads: CASSPDLTGHQPQHF. CDR3 DNA: TGTGCCAGCAGCCCCGACCTGACAGGGCATCAGCCCCAGCATTTT.

This clonotype was seen a handful of times. This rearrangement joins TRBV6-1 to TRBJ2-3, with TRBD1 identical over 9 bases. CDR1 is MNHNS, CDR2 SASEGT, per germline. This CDR3 is built from 16 residues. V trimming: 5 bases; J trimming: 3 bases; junction bases outside the gene matches: 9. In DNA form, the CDR3 reads TGTGCCAGCAGTCAAACACAGGGGGCGGATACAGATACGCAGTATTTT. This sequence encodes CASSQTQGADTDTQYF.

J is TRBJ2-7 and V is TRBV15; possibly TRBD2 for D (5 bases). The CDR3 runs to 15 residues. V was cut by 0 bases and J by 6 bases, with 15 bases left in between. CDR1 is LNHNV, CDR2 YYDKDF, per germline (reference sequence). CDR3 protein: CATSRDIGSGIEQYF. The CDR3 coding sequence is TGTGCCACCAGCAGAGATATCGGCTCGGGGATCGAGCAGTACTTC.

The J gene is TRBJ2-5, the V gene TRBV12-3 or TRBV12-4, with D maybe TRBD2 (6 bases). The V end lost 6 bases, the J end lost 5 bases, and 19 bases lay between the germline ends. The CDR3 has 15 residues. The CDR3 spells CASSRRAGLGETQYF. The CDR3 DNA reads TGTGCCAGCAGCCGCCGGGCGGGACTCGGGGAGACCCAGTACTTC.

The chain links TRBV12-3 or TRBV12-4 to TRBJ2-2; TRBD1 is a possible D gene (5 bases). The CDR3 consists of 18 residues. V was clipped by 6 bases and J by 4 bases, with 24 bases between them. CDR3 DNA: TGTGCCAGCAGCCCCCTTGTCTGGGGCACCTCGGGCACCGGGGAGCTGTTTTTT. It is translated as CASSPLVWGTSGTGELFF.

This clonotype was seen more than once but under ten times. The genes are TRBV7-9 and TRBJ2-1, with no clear D. V lost 6 bases, J lost 5 bases, and 17 bases lay in between. Germline-derived CDR1 and CDR2 are SEHNR and FQNEAQ (reference sequence). The CDR3 is 15 residues long. CDR3 sequence: CASRLGDDSNNEQFF. Written as DNA, the CDR3 is TGTGCCAGCAGGTTGGGTGATGACTCAAACAATGAGCAGTTCTTC. Full variable domain (missing parts from reference TRBV7-9 and TRBJ2-1): DTGVSQNPRHKITKRGQNVTFRCDPISEHNRLYWYRQTLGQGPEFLTYFQNEAQLEKSRLLSDRFSAERPKGSFSTLEIQRTEQGDSAMYLCASRLGDDSNNEQFFGPGTRLTVL.

This sequence joins TRBV4-3 and TRBJ2-4; no firm D call. Between the trimmed V and J ends, which lost 0 bases and 0 bases, there was a span of 12 bases. Germline CDR1 is LGHNA and CDR2 is YSLEER. The CDR3 runs to 17 residues. In DNA, the CDR3 is TGCGCCAGCAGCCAAGAAATTAATGGGGTAGCCAAAAACATTCAGTACTTC. Translated, it gives CASSQEINGVAKNIQYF.

The gene calls are TRBV2 and TRBJ2-1; 9 bases line up with TRBD1. The CDR3 is 15 residues long. Germline V gene sequence: CDR1 SNHLY, CDR2 FYNNEI. The V and J ends lost 4 bases and 4 bases, in that order; junction bases with no gene match: 5. This CDR3 reads CASSVGTGPYNEQFF. The DNA of the CDR3 is TGTGCCAGCAGTGTCGGGACAGGGCCATACAATGAGCAGTTCTTC.

The chain is built from TRBV20-1 and TRBJ2-1; 12 bases map to TRBD1. This CDR3 contains 13 residues. Germline trimming cut 5 bases from V and 7 bases from J; bases unmatched to any gene: 3. Germline assignment: CDR1 DFQATT and CDR2 SNEGSKA (reference sequence). DNA of the CDR3: TGCAGTGCTTGGGACAGGGGGCGGAATGAGCAGTTCTTC. It translates to CSAWDRGRNEQFF.

The chain joins TRBV4-1 to TRBJ1-2; D is perhaps TRBD1 (5 bases). V was trimmed by 2 bases and J by 4 bases, leaving 11 bases between them. The CDR3 is 14 residues long. CDR1 and CDR2 (germline): MGHRA, YSYEKL. This chain's CDR3 is CASSQRDGGYGYTF. The CDR3, as DNA: TGCGCCAGCAGCCAACGGGACGGAGGCTATGGCTACACCTTC.

This clonotype was seen more than once but under ten times. V gene TRBV28 combines with J gene TRBJ2-7; D is uncertain. The CDR3 has 16 residues. The V end was cut by 3 bases, the J end by 0 bases, with 15 bases between. Germline lookup yields CDR1 MDHEN and CDR2 SYDVKM. The CDR3 DNA sequence: TGTGCCAGCAGTTTTGAGCTCCAGGCCCTCTCCTACGAGCAGTACTTC. Its protein product is CASSFELQALSYEQYF.

The chain employs TRBV28 and TRBJ2-2, with D possibly matching TRBD1 (6 bases). Germline lookup yields CDR1 MDHEN and CDR2 SYDVKM. The V end was cut by 8 bases, the J end by 4 bases, with 17 bases between. This CDR3 has 15 amino acids. The CDR3 sequence: CASRAQWGPTGELFF. CDR3 nucleotide sequence: TGTGCCAGCCGCGCTCAGTGGGGGCCCACCGGGGAGCTGTTTTTT.

V is TRBV11-3 and J is TRBJ1-6; D gene ambiguous. V was shortened by 5 bases and J by 7 bases, with 15 bases between the two germline ends. CDR3 length: 15 amino acids. Germline V lookup: CDR1 SGHNT, CDR2 YENEEA. The CDR3 DNA is TGTGCCAGCAGCCCCCTTTGGGAAGCGAATTCACCCCTCCACTTT. Residues: CASSPLWEANSPLHF. The full variable domain, its missing parts supplied by reference TRBV11-3 and TRBJ1-6, is EAGVVQSPRYKIIEKKQPVAFWCNPISGHNTLYWYLQNLGQGPELLIRYENEEAVDDSQLPKDRFSAERLKGVDSTLKIQPAELGDSAVYLCASSPLWEANSPLHFGNGTRLTVT.

The chain links TRBV4-3 to TRBJ2-7; 7 nucleotides match TRBD1. CDR1 LGHNA and CDR2 YSLEER come from the germline V gene. J lost 3 bases, V lost 0 bases, and 5 bases had no gene match. The CDR3 consists of 15 residues. CDR3 residues: CASSQDYPGGYEQYF. The CDR3 bases are TGCGCCAGCAGCCAAGATTATCCAGGGGGCTACGAGCAGTACTTC.

Comments on this clonotype: The germline gene is not matched at one end of the junction; a read error may be the cause. J is TRBJ2-7 and V is TRBV6-1; no definite D call. The germline V gene has CDR1 MNHNS and CDR2 SASEGT. The CDR3 extends over 16 amino acids. The CDR3, as DNA: TGTGCCTGCAGTGATATATCCCCCGGACCTTCCTACGAGCAGTACTTC. Its translation: CACSDISPGPSYEQYF.

The CDR3 is CASPLGRVTDTQYF. CDR3 DNA sequence: TGCGCCAGCCCCCTAGGTCGGGTCACAGATACGCAGTATTTT. This chain links TRBV23-1 with TRBJ2-3, with unresolved D. TRBV23-1 belongs to the ORF category, with a function that is uncertain. CDR3 size: 14 residues. Trimming removed 8 bases from V and 2 bases from J, with 14 bases in between.

CDR3 DNA sequence: TGCGCCAGCAGCTCTCAGGGAGGCGGGACCACTGAAGCTTTCTTT. Its translation is CASSSQGGGTTEAFF. The chain combines TRBV5-1 with TRBJ1-1; a weak D match, TRBD1 (5 bases). The CDR3 is 15 residues long. Germline CDR1 reads SGHRS; CDR2 reads YFSETQ. The germline V and J ends were trimmed by 3 bases and 4 bases, with 16 bases remaining between them.

The gene calls are TRBV6-5 and TRBJ2-7, with 10 bases identical to TRBD1. This CDR3 comprises 17 residues. Losses at the gene ends were 6 bases for V and 2 bases for J; bases not matched to a gene: 13. CDR1 and CDR2 (germline): MNHEY, SVGAGI. The CDR3 sequence: CASRLSYLTGGPYEQYF. The CDR3 DNA reads TGTGCCAGCAGACTAAGTTACCTGACAGGGGGCCCCTACGAGCAGTACTTC.

The chain joins TRBV7-6 to TRBJ1-6; D not certain. There are 13 residues in the CDR3. Trimming removed 4 bases from V and 5 bases from J, with 6 bases in between. Germline lookup yields CDR1 SGHVS and CDR2 FNYEAQ. CDR3 sequence reads: CASSWKDNSPLHF. CDR3 bases: TGTGCCAGCAGCTGGAAAGATAATTCACCCCTCCACTTT.

The chain has TRBV11-2 and TRBJ2-7; possible D gene TRBD1, 6 bases. The V end was cut by 5 bases, the J end by 5 bases, with 16 bases between. Germline V gene sequence: CDR1 SGHAT, CDR2 FQNNGV. The CDR3 has 14 amino acids. As DNA, the CDR3 is TGTGCCAGCAGCCCAGGGGCGCTGACTGACGAGCAGTACTTC. This gives the protein CASSPGALTDEQYF.

The chain carries TRBV19 and TRBJ1-1; D might be TRBD1 (6 bases). Germline assignment: CDR1 LNHDA and CDR2 SQIVND (reference sequence). This CDR3 has 14 residues. The ends were cut back, 7 bases at V and 4 bases at J, with 16 bases in the middle. Here the CDR3 reads CASNFGRGATEAFF. Here the CDR3 DNA reads TGTGCCAGTAATTTTGGCAGGGGAGCCACTGAAGCTTTCTTT. Using reference TRBV19 and TRBJ1-1 for the parts outside the CDR3, the full variable domain is DGGITQSPKYLFRKEGQNVTLSCEQNLNHDAMYWYRQDPGQGLRLIYYSQIVNDFQKGDIAEGYSVSREKKESFPLTVTSAQKNPTAFYLCASNFGRGATEAFFGQGTRLTVV.

The chain joins TRBV2 to TRBJ1-1, with D possibly matching TRBD1 (6 bases). V was cut by 5 bases and J by 4 bases, with 20 bases left in between. From germline, CDR1 is SNHLY and CDR2 FYNNEI. The CDR3 extends over 16 amino acids. CDR3 nucleotides: TGTGCCAGCAGTACCCCGCCGACAGGCCTTGGCACTGAAGCTTTCTTT. Protein product: CASSTPPTGLGTEAFF.

The chain joins TRBV6-1 to TRBJ2-7; no reliable D call. Per the germline V gene, CDR1 is MNHNS and CDR2 is SASEGT. This CDR3 has 13 residues. Between the trimmed V and J ends, which lost 3 bases and 0 bases, there was a span of 6 bases. The CDR3: CASSEVSSYEQYF. The CDR3 DNA follows: TGTGCCAGCAGTGAGGTGAGCTCCTACGAGCAGTACTTC.

The chain couples TRBV12-3 or TRBV12-4 to TRBJ2-2, with D tentatively TRBD1 or TRBD2 (7 bases each). The CDR3 is 12 amino acids. Trimming left V 10 bases short and J 5 bases short, with 11 bases between. CDR3 in amino acids: CATRGGTGELFF. CDR3 in DNA: TGTGCCACCAGGGGGGGAACCGGGGAGCTGTTTTTT.